The 5 T cell receptor beta chains below all came from one sample that was sequenced in a study of T cell clonality in common variable immunodeficiency. Clones were read by immunoSEQ multiplex PCR, and TCRdb kept only the in-frame ones, dropping some. This sample carries about 45,000 clones and no singletons, and around 9.3% goes to the top ten. The specimen was peripheral blood mononuclear cells. The receptors here all came from a person between 18 and 70 years old in good health.

This clone was seen ten or more times. CDR3 DNA (partial): TGTGCCAGCAGTGAGCGGCTAGCGGGAGCCCACGAG. Residues: CASSERLAGAHE. The entire CDR3 is CASSERLAGAHEQYF. The V and J genes are TRBV2 and TRBJ2-7; 10 bases fit TRBD2. The observed sequence ends 3 residues before the CDR3 terminus, with the missing tail filled in from the germline J gene. The CDR3 is 15 amino acids. Germline trimming cut 3 bases from V and 5 bases from J; bases unmatched to any gene: 7. The germline V gene has CDR1 SNHLY and CDR2 FYNNEI.

This clone was detected ten times or more. The read stops 3 residues short of the end of the CDR3; the missing end is completed from the germline J gene. V usage is TRBV7-2 and J usage is TRBJ2-7; possibly TRBD2 for D (6 bases). Germline V lookup: CDR1 SGHTA, CDR2 FQGNSA. The CDR3 runs 14 residues. Trimming removed 5 bases from V and 1 base from J, with 12 bases in between. The part of the CDR3 DNA that was read is TGTGCCAGCAGCCATGGGACTGGGTCCTACGAG. Its protein product is CASSHGTGSYE. The full CDR3 protein reads CASSHGTGSYEQYF.

This clone was recorded many times. The observed sequence ends 3 residues before the CDR3 terminus, with the missing tail filled in from the germline J gene. The chain uses TRBV29-1 and TRBJ2-1; 7 bases are shared with TRBD2. Germline V gives CDR1 SQVTM, CDR2 ANQGSEA. This CDR3 contains 14 residues. V was pared by 5 bases and J by 6 bases, with 10 bases of the junction left unmatched. CDR3 bases read: TGCAGCGTTCAAAGCGGGTGGGAGGGCAATGAG. This encodes CSVQSGWEGNE. The CDR3 as a whole reads CSVQSGWEGNEQFF.

Many counts were recorded for this clone. The DNA ends 3 residues before the CDR3 does, and the rest of the CDR3 is filled in from the germline J gene. This chain uses TRBV19 with TRBJ1-1; 8 nucleotides line up with TRBD1. Trimming cost V 4 bases and J 6 bases; bases outside gene matches: 7. This CDR3 is built from 14 residues. In germline, CDR1 is LNHDA, CDR2 SQIVND (reference sequence). CDR3 DNA (partial): TGTGCCAGTAGTAACCGACAGGGGAGTTCTGAA. This encodes CASSNRQGSSE. The CDR3, in full, reads CASSNRQGSSEAFF.

Points on this clone: The read is 3 residues too short to cover the CDR3 end, so that end is filled in from the germline J gene. The chain links TRBV7-9 to TRBJ2-3; D ambiguous. Trimming pared 5 bases from V and 1 base from J, leaving 7 bases between. Germline values: CDR1 SEHNR, CDR2 FQNEAQ (reference sequence). The CDR3 runs to 13 residues. The CDR3 DNA, read in part, is TGTGCCAGCAGCGCCTCAGGCACAGATACG. It encodes CASSASGTDT. The complete CDR3 protein is CASSASGTDTQYF. Complete variable domain (other parts from reference TRBV7-9 and TRBJ2-3): DTGVSQNPRHKITKRGQNVTFRCDPISEHNRLYWYRQTLGQGPEFLTYFQNEAQLEKSRLLSDRFSAERPKGSFSTLEIQRTEQGDSAMYLCASSASGTDTQYFGPGTRLTVL.